This T cell receptor (beta chain) was profiled in a study of blood T cell repertoires in COVID-19. About the research overall: Some COVID-19 samples were acute and others convalescent; all came from the United States, Italy and Spain.

As processed by the authors: For nucleated cells, counts were estimated from reference gene primer amplification. Data came from immunoSEQ multiplex PCR; TCRdb stores just in-frame clones and leaves some out. The V and J calls and clone size were taken over from that table, and D and trimming were inferred from the DNA. The sample lists approximately 120,000 clones; 85% were seen once. The V gene end was trimmed by 7 bases and the J gene end by 7 bases; junction bases not matched to a gene: 8. Germline lookup yields CDR1 MDHEN and CDR2 SYDVKM. The CDR3 has 13 amino acids. The chain combines TRBV28 with TRBJ1-1; 8 bases match TRBD1. This sequence was found in a woman older than 75 with acute or convalescent COVID-19. The specimen was peripheral blood. CDR3 in DNA: TGTGCCAGCATCGGGCAGGGGGCTATTGAAGCTTTCTTT. This encodes CASIGQGAIEAFF.